Following are 30 T cell receptor beta chains from one sample sequenced in a study of neurological immune-mediated disorders. Using its own MiXCR run on the 5' RACE reads, TCRdb lists one record per CDR3 protein. The sample lists some 37,000 distinct CDR3 sequences; 4% to 5.5% were seen once. Sequencing was done on a sample of CD4+ T cells from blood. These receptor sequences come from a man aged 18 to 30 in good health.

In this sample, this clonotype turned up many times. The chain is built from TRBV18 and TRBJ2-2, with D hard to call. Trimming removed 4 bases from V and 1 base from J, with 10 bases in between. CDR1 and CDR2 from the germline V gene are KGHSH and LQKENI. CDR3 size: 15 residues. Here the CDR3 reads CASSLNSLNTGELFF. The CDR3 region has the DNA TGTGCCAGCTCACTAAACTCCTTGAACACCGGGGAGCTGTTTTTT.

At least ten counts were recorded for this clonotype. V and J are TRBV20-1 and TRBJ2-2; 8 bases map to TRBD2. J was trimmed by 1 base and V by 5 bases; bases with no gene match: 6. The CDR3 totals 15 residues. Per germline, CDR1 DFQATT and CDR2 SNEGSKA (reference sequence). This CDR3 reads CSAGIAGLNTGELFF. The CDR3 region has the DNA TGCAGTGCTGGTATAGCGGGGCTGAACACCGGGGAGCTGTTTTTT.

The chain links TRBV20-1 to TRBJ2-7; 12 bases are shared with TRBD2. The CDR3 extends over 13 amino acids. The germline V gene has CDR1 DFQATT and CDR2 SNEGSKA (reference sequence). The junction had 4 bases not matched to a gene; V was cut back by 6 bases and J by 4 bases. CDR3 sequence reads: CSARTSGAYEQYF. As DNA, the CDR3 is TGCAGTGCGCGGACTAGCGGGGCGTACGAGCAGTACTTC.

This chain joins TRBV6-2 or TRBV6-3 and TRBJ1-2; TRBD1 matches 7 bases. CDR1 and CDR2 (germline): MNHEY, SVGEGT. The CDR3 is made up of 13 amino acids. The ends lost 11 bases at V and 2 bases at J; junction bases unmatched: 8. The CDR3 nucleotides are TGTGCCGGCCGGGACAGTGACAACTATGGCTACACCTTC. Its protein product is CAGRDSDNYGYTF.

This clonotype was seen many times. The rearrangement joins TRBV5-5 to TRBJ1-2; D is possibly TRBD1 (5 bases). Per the germline V gene, CDR1 is SGHKS and CDR2 is YYEKEE (reference sequence). The CDR3 spans 15 residues. Deletions cut 4 bases from V and 4 bases from J, with 17 bases between. The CDR3 region is CASSPAVNGGYGYTF. CDR3 sequence (DNA): TGTGCCAGCAGCCCGGCGGTTAACGGGGGCTATGGCTACACCTTC.

This clonotype was detected ten times or more. This chain joins TRBV6-1 and TRBJ2-1; 9 bases match TRBD2. Germline V lookup: CDR1 MNHNS, CDR2 SASEGT. V gave up 6 bases and J gave up 10 bases; unmatched junction bases: 10. The CDR3 covers 14 residues. The CDR3 here is CASSTRRGGREQFF. The CDR3 DNA reads as TGTGCCAGCAGCACAAGGCGGGGGGGTAGGGAGCAGTTCTTC.

This clonotype was recorded many times. The chain joins TRBV7-2 to TRBJ2-4, with TRBD2 matching over 7 bases. The germline V gene encodes CDR1 SGHTA and CDR2 FQGNSA. J lost 1 base, V lost 4 bases, and 13 bases had no gene match. This CDR3 is 18 amino acids long. CDR3 in amino acids: CASSSRISGPLAKNIQYF. DNA of the CDR3: TGTGCCAGCAGCTCCCGAATTAGCGGGCCTCTCGCCAAAAACATTCAGTACTTC.

This clonotype came up many times. In nucleotides, the CDR3 is TGCAGTGCGGAACAGGGCGGTAACTATGGCTACACCTTC. It codes for CSAEQGGNYGYTF. The chain joins TRBV20-1 to TRBJ1-2; the D gene is possibly TRBD1 (6 bases). The CDR3 is made up of 13 amino acids. Trimming left V 6 bases short and J 1 base short, with 12 bases between. Germline CDR1 reads DFQATT; CDR2 reads SNEGSKA (reference sequence).

At least ten counts were recorded for this clonotype. V is TRBV12-3 or TRBV12-4 and J is TRBJ2-1, with D hard to call. CDR3 length: 13 residues. V dropped 3 bases and J dropped 8 bases, with 11 bases sitting between them. The CDR3, as DNA: TGTGCCAGCAGTTTTTCGGTCGATTATGAGCAGTTCTTC. Protein: CASSFSVDYEQFF.

A note on this clonotype: This may come from a read error, since a much larger clone is one base off. V is TRBV10-2 and J is TRBJ1-1, with D tentatively TRBD1 (5 bases). Per germline, CDR1 WSHSY and CDR2 SAAADI. The CDR3 has 14 amino acids. CDR3 DNA: TGCGCCAGCAGTGAACCCAGGGTGAAAACTGAAGCTTTCTTT. This gives the protein CASSEPRVKTEAFF.

This clonotype has ten or more counts. The chain joins TRBV5-1 to TRBJ1-5; TRBD1 matches at 8 bases. CDR3 size: 19 residues. V lost 2 bases, J lost 3 bases, and 16 bases stayed unmatched. Germline CDR1 and CDR2: SGHRS and YFSETQ. CDR3: CASSLIRRTGSWVNQPQHF. The CDR3 DNA reads as TGCGCCAGCAGCTTAATCCGAAGGACAGGGTCTTGGGTCAATCAGCCCCAGCATTTT.

This clonotype was recorded many times. The genes are TRBV6-4 and TRBJ1-5, with unresolved D. Per germline, CDR1 MRHNA and CDR2 SNTAGT. Trimming cost V 5 bases and J 4 bases, with 9 bases left between them. The CDR3 consists of 13 residues. The CDR3 region has the DNA TGTGCCAGCAGTCCCGAGGAGAATCAGCCCCAGCATTTT. It encodes CASSPEENQPQHF.

This clonotype was counted many times. The rearrangement links TRBV5-1 to TRBJ2-5; weak D call: TRBD1 (5 bases). Germline CDR1 and CDR2: SGHRS and YFSETQ. With 0 bases removed from V and 2 bases from J, the gap between germline ends came to 11 bases. The CDR3 contains 15 residues. For the CDR3, the DNA is TGCGCCAGCAGCTTGGCTGCGACAGCACAAGAGACCCAGTACTTC. This translates into CASSLAATAQETQYF.

This clonotype came up many times. The CDR3 loop reads CASSYGGGTEAFF. CDR3 sequence (DNA): TGTGCCAGCAGTTACGGGGGGGGCACTGAAGCTTTCTTT. The rearrangement joins TRBV6-5 to TRBJ1-1, with D perhaps TRBD1 (5 bases). CDR3 size: 13 residues. Germline CDR1 is MNHEY and CDR2 is SVGAGI. Trimming took 2 bases from V and 4 from J, leaving 8 bases between them.

In its sample, this clonotype was seen many times. The rearrangement links TRBV10-3 to TRBJ1-1; D gene uncertain. V was pared by 3 bases and J by 6 bases, with 8 bases between. The CDR3 is made up of 12 amino acids. The germline V gene encodes CDR1 ENHRY and CDR2 SYGVKD. CDR3 residues: CAISDAGPEAFF. DNA of the CDR3: TGTGCCATCAGTGACGCAGGTCCTGAAGCTTTCTTT.

Ten or more counts support this clonotype. V and J are TRBV11-2 and TRBJ2-5; 7 positions match TRBD1. With V trimmed by 5 bases and J by 2 bases, 2 bases remained unmatched. Germline assignment: CDR1 SGHAT and CDR2 FQNNGV. CDR3 length: 13 residues. CDR3 region: CASSTDRQETQYF. The CDR3 DNA reads as TGTGCCAGCAGCACGGACAGGCAAGAGACCCAGTACTTC.

This clonotype was recorded many times. The chain uses TRBV5-1 and TRBJ2-2; D is perhaps TRBD1 or TRBD2 (5 bases each). The germline CDR1 and CDR2 sequences are SGHRS and YFSETQ. V lost 5 bases and J 2 bases, leaving 10 bases between the germline ends. The CDR3 loop spans 14 amino acids. The CDR3 spells CASRWDLNTGELFF. The CDR3 DNA reads as TGCGCCAGCAGATGGGACCTTAACACCGGGGAGCTGTTTTTT.

The chain recombines TRBV20-1 with TRBJ2-7; D is ambiguous. This CDR3 region has 11 residues. Germline V lookup: CDR1 DFQATT, CDR2 SNEGSKA (reference sequence). The V end was cut by 7 bases, the J end by 3 bases, with 10 bases between. CDR3 sequence reads: CSGSVYYEQYF. For the CDR3, the DNA is TGCAGTGGATCTGTATACTACGAGCAGTACTTC.

This clonotype has ten or more counts. This chain connects TRBV5-1 to TRBJ1-3; D gene uncertain. V gave up 0 bases and J gave up 0 bases, with 10 bases separating them. CDR1 and CDR2 from the germline V gene are SGHRS and YFSETQ. CDR3 length: 16 residues. The CDR3 sequence: CASSLGTAYSGNTIYF. DNA for the CDR3: TGCGCCAGCAGCTTGGGCACGGCGTACTCTGGAAACACCATATATTTT.

V gene TRBV10-3 combines with J gene TRBJ2-1; D perhaps matches TRBD2 (7 bases). This CDR3 has 14 amino acids. Germline V lookup: CDR1 ENHRY, CDR2 SYGVKD. Trimming took off 8 bases at V and 5 bases at J, with 16 bases between the two ends. The CDR3 nucleotides read TGTGCCATCGGTTCGGGGGGCAGCAACAATGAGCAGTTCTTC. Translation gives CAIGSGGSNNEQFF.

This clonotype was counted at least ten times. The chain recombines TRBV20-1 with TRBJ2-7; TRBD2 agrees at 7 bases. The CDR3 is 15 residues long. Trimming removed 3 bases from V and 0 bases from J; junction bases left unmatched: 8. In germline, CDR1 is DFQATT, CDR2 SNEGSKA (reference sequence). The CDR3: CSASPLRESSYEQYF. The CDR3 bases are TGCAGTGCTAGTCCTTTGCGGGAGAGCTCCTACGAGCAGTACTTC.

This clonotype was picked up many times. The chain joins TRBV11-2 to TRBJ1-6; D not resolved. CDR1 and CDR2 (germline): SGHAT, FQNNGV. V was trimmed by 4 bases and J by 5 bases, leaving 21 bases between them. The CDR3 covers 18 residues. The CDR3, as DNA: TGTGCCAGCAGCTCCCTAAACGGGTTCGGACGCAATAATTCACCCCTCCACTTT. Encoded protein: CASSSLNGFGRNNSPLHF.

The sample holds many counts of this clonotype. This chain joins TRBV3-1 and TRBJ1-6, with 9 bases matching TRBD1. This CDR3 comprises 14 residues. Germline assignment: CDR1 LGHDT and CDR2 YNNKEL (reference sequence). Losses at the gene ends were 1 base for V and 10 bases for J; bases not matched to a gene: 2. The CDR3 DNA reads as TGTGCCAGCAGCCAAGGGACAGGGGAATCACCCCTCCACTTT. This encodes CASSQGTGESPLHF.

Many counts were recorded for this clonotype. J is TRBJ2-7 and V is TRBV20-1; perhaps TRBD1 as D (6 bases). The CDR3 has 13 residues. The V end lost 6 bases, the J end lost 1 base, and 13 bases lay between the germline ends. Germline V gene sequence: CDR1 DFQATT, CDR2 SNEGSKA (reference sequence). This CDR3 reads CSAGGQLSYEQYF. The DNA of the CDR3 is TGCAGTGCGGGCGGACAGCTTTCCTACGAGCAGTACTTC.

This clonotype occurred many times. The chain combines TRBV20-1 with TRBJ1-4; TRBD1 might be the D (5 bases). With 6 bases removed from V and 7 bases from J, the gap between germline ends came to 18 bases. This CDR3 region has 14 residues. Germline loops: CDR1 DFQATT, CDR2 SNEGSKA (reference sequence). CDR3 sequence: CSAVNRTTGEKLFF. The DNA for the CDR3 is TGCAGTGCCGTTAACAGGACAACGGGTGAAAAACTGTTTTTT.

This clonotype was found many times. V and J are TRBV7-2 and TRBJ2-7; 10 nucleotides align to TRBD2. Germline V gives CDR1 SGHTA, CDR2 FQGNSA. Trimming cost V 5 bases and J 4 bases; bases outside gene matches: 8. The length of the CDR3 is 15 residues. CDR3 protein: CASSPSGGAWYEQYF. CDR3 coding DNA: TGTGCCAGCAGCCCCAGCGGGGGGGCCTGGTACGAGCAGTACTTC. The variable domain in full, with the rest retrieved from reference TRBV7-2 and TRBJ2-7, is GAGVSQSPSNKVTEKGKDVELRCDPISGHTALYWYRQSLGQGLEFLIYFQGNSAPDKSGLPSDRFSAERTGGSVSTLTIQRTQQEDSAVYLCASSPSGGAWYEQYFGPGTRLTVT.

This clonotype was recorded at least ten times. The chain combines TRBV6-5 with TRBJ2-1; 12 positions match TRBD1. Unmatched junction bases numbered 5, after V lost 4 bases and J lost 7 bases. Germline values: CDR1 MNHEY, CDR2 SVGAGI. This CDR3 has 15 residues. CDR3 coding DNA: TGTGCCAGCAGTTCCCCGGGACAGGGGGCGAATGAGCAGTTCTTC. This codes for CASSSPGQGANEQFF.

At least ten counts were recorded for this clonotype. The V call is TRBV20-1, the J call TRBJ2-2; D gene ambiguous. CDR1 DFQATT and CDR2 SNEGSKA come from the germline V gene (reference sequence). V was cut by 3 bases and J by 4 bases, with 9 bases left in between. CDR3 length: 13 amino acids. Here the CDR3 reads CSASSTTTGELFF. CDR3 coding DNA: TGCAGTGCTAGCTCTACGACCACCGGGGAGCTGTTTTTT.

The sample holds many counts of this clonotype. The rearrangement joins TRBV27 to TRBJ2-2; 8 nucleotides match TRBD1. The CDR3 length is 18 residues. In germline, CDR1 is MNHEY, CDR2 SMNVEV (reference sequence). The J segment lost 1 base and the V segment lost 2 bases, leaving 9 bases of the junction unmatched. The CDR3 loop reads CASSLKVGQAGNTGELFF. The CDR3 DNA is TGTGCCAGCAGTTTAAAGGTGGGACAGGCGGGGAACACCGGGGAGCTGTTTTTT.

Within the sample, this clonotype is medium-sized. This sequence joins TRBV29-1 and TRBJ2-5; tentative D call: TRBD2 (6 bases). Looked up from germline, CDR1 is SQVTM and CDR2 is ANQGSEA. V lost 3 bases and J lost 5, with 10 bases in between. This CDR3 region has 12 residues. The CDR3 region is CSVDPGGETQYF. The CDR3 nucleotides read TGCAGCGTTGACCCAGGAGGGGAGACCCAGTACTTC.